What follows are 3 T cell receptor beta chains derived from one specimen sequenced in a study of cytomegalovirus exposure and HLA in healthy donors. Primers for the PCR totalled 60 Vbeta and 13 Jbeta. The protocol was immunoSEQ multiplex PCR, while the TCRdb copy is restricted to in-frame clones and leaves out a portion. Among fewer than 200,000 clones, roughly 79% were seen once, and the ten largest hold under 1.5%. Sequencing was performed on PBMCs. These receptors all stem from a man aged 30-40 years in good health and CMV-seronegative.

This clone was counted once. The chain combines TRBV15 with TRBJ2-6, with 7 nucleotides matching TRBD1. The CDR3 runs to 16 residues. In germline, CDR1 is LNHNV, CDR2 YYDKDF (reference sequence). Germline trimming cut 3 bases from V and 2 bases from J; bases unmatched to any gene: 4. CDR3 DNA sequence: TGTGCCACCAGCAGGGACACAGGGGCTGGGGCCAACGTCCTGACTTTC. This gives the protein CATSRDTGAGANVLTF. Using reference TRBV15 and TRBJ2-6 for the parts outside the CDR3, the full variable domain is DAMVIQNPRYQVTQFGKPVTLSCSQTLNHNVMYWYQQKSSQAPKLLFHYYDKDFNNEADTPDNFQSRRPNTSFCFLDIRSPGLGDTAMYLCATSRDTGAGANVLTFGAGSRLTVL.

For this clone: A read error may account for a junction end that differs from germline. This sequence joins TRBV7-9 and TRBJ2-7, with no clear D. Germline CDR1 and CDR2: SEHNR and FQNEAQ (reference sequence). The CDR3 is 12 residues long. CDR3 bases: TGTGCCAGCAGCTTAACGACACCTCCCTCGGTCTTC. Amino acid sequence: CASSLTTPPSVF.

The rearrangement joins TRBV9 to TRBJ2-5; D possibly corresponds to TRBD2 (6 bases). The CDR3 has 15 residues. Germline lookup yields CDR1 SGDLS and CDR2 YYNGEE. With 4 bases removed from V and 2 bases from J, the gap between germline ends came to 15 bases. The CDR3 DNA follows: TGTGCCAGCAGCCCTTTGGGAGGAAAGCAAGAGACCCAGTACTTC. This sequence encodes CASSPLGGKQETQYF.